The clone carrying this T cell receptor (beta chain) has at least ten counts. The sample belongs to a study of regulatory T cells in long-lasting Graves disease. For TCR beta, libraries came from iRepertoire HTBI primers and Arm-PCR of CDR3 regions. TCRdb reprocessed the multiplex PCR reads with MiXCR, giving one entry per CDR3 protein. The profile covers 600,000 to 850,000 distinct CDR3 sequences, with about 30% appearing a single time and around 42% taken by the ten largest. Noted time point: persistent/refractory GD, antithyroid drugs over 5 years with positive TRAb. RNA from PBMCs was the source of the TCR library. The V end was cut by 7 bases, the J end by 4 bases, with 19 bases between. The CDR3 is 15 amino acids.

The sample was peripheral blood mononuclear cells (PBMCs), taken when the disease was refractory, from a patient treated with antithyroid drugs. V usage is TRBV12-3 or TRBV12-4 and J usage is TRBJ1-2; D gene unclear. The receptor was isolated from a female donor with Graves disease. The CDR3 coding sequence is TGTGCCAGCACCCTCGGTCGTCCCCGTTCCTATGGCTACACCTTC. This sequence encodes CASTLGRPRSYGYTF.